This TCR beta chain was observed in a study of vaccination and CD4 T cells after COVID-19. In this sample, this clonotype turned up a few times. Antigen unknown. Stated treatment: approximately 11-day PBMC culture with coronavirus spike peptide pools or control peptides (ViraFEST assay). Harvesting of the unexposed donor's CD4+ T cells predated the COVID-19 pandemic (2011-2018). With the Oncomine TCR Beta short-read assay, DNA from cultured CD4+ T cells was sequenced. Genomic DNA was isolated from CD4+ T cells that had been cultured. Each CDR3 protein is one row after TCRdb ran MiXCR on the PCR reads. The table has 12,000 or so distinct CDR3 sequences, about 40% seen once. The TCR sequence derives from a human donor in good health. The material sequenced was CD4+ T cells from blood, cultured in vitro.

The CDR3 reads CASSLVGGWGYTF. The DNA for the CDR3 is TGTGCCAGCAGCTTAGTCGGGGGATGGGGCTACACCTTC. The chain is built from TRBV7-3 and TRBJ1-2, with D tentatively TRBD1 (5 bases). The CDR3 covers 13 residues. V was clipped by 2 bases and J by 8 bases, with 12 bases between them. Germline V gives CDR1 SGHTA, CDR2 FQGTGA.